This record concerns one TCR beta chain sequence. Sequencing was performed with immunoSEQ multiplex PCR; in TCRdb, only in-frame clones are kept and a portion is missing. The sample lists 2 million to 2.5 million clones; approximately 94% were seen once. The data originate from a study of shared clonotypes between healthy human individuals. This CDR3 region has 14 residues. The germline CDR1 and CDR2 sequences are SEHNR and FQNEAQ (reference sequence). The ends were cut back, 3 bases at V and 10 bases at J, with 16 bases in the middle. Naive CD8 cells were CD45RO-negative, positively selected for CCR7, excluding terminally differentiated effector memory CD45RA+ cells.

The clonotype was recovered from a man aged 18 to 29 in good health. Material: naive CD8+ T cells sorted from blood. The chain is built from TRBV7-9 and TRBJ2-1; D remains ambiguous. CDR3 coding DNA: TGTGCCAGCAGCTTTAACAGTCAGGAACCCGAGCAGTTCTTC. Translation gives CASSFNSQEPEQFF.